The 21 T cell receptor beta chains below were found in one sample sequenced in a study of breast tumors, draining lymph nodes, adjacent tissues. TCRdb ran MiXCR on the multiplex PCR reads and lists one entry per CDR3 protein. The sample yields about 14,000 distinct CDR3 sequences, around 57% seen once. Sequenced material: tumor-adjacent breast tissue. These receptors all stem from a female donor with breast cancer. Some clones in this sample may be carry-over from other donors' samples.

The chain employs TRBV7-9 and TRBJ2-2; D is perhaps TRBD2 (5 bases). This CDR3 spans 15 amino acids. V was clipped by 1 base and J by 6 bases, with 12 bases between them. Per the germline V gene, CDR1 is SEHNR and CDR2 is FQNEAQ (reference sequence). In nucleotides, the CDR3 is TGTGCCAGCAGCTTAGATGAGGCTAGCCCCGGGGAGCTGTTTTTT. It is translated as CASSLDEASPGELFF.

This clonotype is categorized as medium-sized. The DNA for the CDR3 is TGCGCCAGCAGTGAGTCGAGGAAGCGATACTACAATGAGCAGTTCTTC. Protein sequence: CASSESRKRYYNEQFF. The chain has TRBV10-2 and TRBJ2-1; no definite D call. There are 16 residues in the CDR3. The ends were cut back, 0 bases at V and 3 bases at J, with 12 bases in the middle. Germline CDR1 is WSHSY and CDR2 is SAAADI.

The sample holds many counts of this clonotype. V and J are TRBV5-8 and TRBJ2-2; 8 positions match TRBD2. Germline lookup yields CDR1 SGHTS and CDR2 YDEGEE. The CDR3 is 16 amino acids. V shed 0 bases and J 8 bases; nucleotides not matched to a gene: 9. This CDR3 reads CASSLASGTRWGELFF. For the CDR3, the DNA is TGTGCCAGCAGCTTGGCCTCCGGGACTAGATGGGGGGAGCTGTTTTTT. Supplemented by reference TRBV5-8 and TRBJ2-2, the full variable domain reads EAGVTQSPTHLIKTRGQQATLRCSPISGHTSVYWYQQALGLGLQFLLWYDEGEERNRGNFPPRFSGRQFPNYSSELNVNALELEDSALYLCASSLASGTRWGELFFGEGSRLTVL.

The chain carries TRBV11-2 and TRBJ2-3; 8 positions match TRBD2. The V segment lost 5 bases and the J segment 6 bases; nucleotides outside the gene matches: 7. The CDR3 consists of 14 residues. Germline-derived CDR1 and CDR2 are SGHAT and FQNNGV. The CDR3 reads CASSRGGQGDTQYF. CDR3 bases: TGTGCCAGCAGCCGGGGGGGGCAGGGGGATACGCAGTATTTT.

This sequence joins TRBV20-1 and TRBJ1-5; no clear D. The CDR3 spans 16 residues. V lost 2 bases and J lost 0, with 14 bases in between. Germline V gene data show CDR1 as DFQATT and CDR2 as SNEGSKA (reference sequence). As DNA, the CDR3 is TGCAGTGCTAGATGGGGAAAGGGCTTTAGCAATCAGCCCCAGCATTTT. This gives the protein CSARWGKGFSNQPQHF.

This clonotype is a singleton in its sample. The chain uses TRBV5-6 and TRBJ1-5, with D uncertain. V was clipped by 4 bases and J by 2 bases, with 10 bases between them. This CDR3 is built from 14 residues. Germline lookup yields CDR1 SGHDT and CDR2 YYEEEE. The CDR3 loop is CASSPGPGNQPQHF. CDR3 DNA sequence: TGTGCCAGCAGCCCAGGACCTGGCAATCAGCCCCAGCATTTT.

This clonotype is classed as large (0.1 to 1%). This chain links TRBV7-2 with TRBJ1-6, with 8 bases fitting TRBD1. Germline CDR1 and CDR2: SGHTA and FQGNSA. The CDR3 sequence is 13 residues long. V shed 6 bases and J 8 bases; nucleotides not matched to a gene: 3. CDR3 DNA: TGTGCCAGCAGTTACAGGGGGGATTCACCCCTCCACTTT. Its translation: CASSYRGDSPLHF. Supplemented by reference TRBV7-2 and TRBJ1-6, the full variable domain reads GAGVSQSPSNKVTEKGKDVELRCDPISGHTALYWYRQSLGQGLEFLIYFQGNSAPDKSGLPSDRFSAERTGGSVSTLTIQRTQQEDSAVYLCASSYRGDSPLHFGNGTRLTVT.

The V and J genes are TRBV20-1 and TRBJ2-3; 13 bases agree with TRBD2. Germline CDR1 is DFQATT and CDR2 is SNEGSKA (reference sequence). Trimming cost V 3 bases and J 4 bases; bases outside gene matches: 19. This CDR3 is built from 20 residues. Here the CDR3 reads CSASPLGDRNGTSGADTQYF. The CDR3 DNA sequence: TGCAGTGCTAGTCCCTTAGGGGACAGGAACGGGACTAGCGGGGCAGATACGCAGTATTTT.

In this sample, this clonotype is medium-sized. The chain links TRBV12-3 or TRBV12-4 to TRBJ1-5; 12 nucleotides match TRBD1. This CDR3 has 15 residues. V dropped 3 bases and J dropped 5; count of bases not matched to a gene: 2. CDR3 loop: CASSFGTGGYQPQHF. DNA for the CDR3: TGTGCCAGCAGTTTCGGGACAGGGGGCTATCAGCCCCAGCATTTT.

This clonotype was picked up many times. This rearrangement joins TRBV27 to TRBJ2-3, with TRBD2 matching 11 bases. The V gene's germline CDR1 is MNHEY and CDR2 SMNVEV (reference sequence). The CDR3 is 15 amino acids. V gave up 5 bases and J gave up 8 bases; unmatched junction bases: 9. The CDR3 sequence: CASSQEVAGGSTQYF. In nucleotides, the CDR3 is TGTGCCAGCAGTCAAGAAGTAGCGGGAGGGAGTACGCAGTATTTT.

This clonotype was found many times. V is TRBV6-1 and J is TRBJ2-6; the D gene could be TRBD1 or TRBD2 (6 bases each). There are 16 residues in the CDR3. Looked up from germline, CDR1 is MNHNS and CDR2 is SASEGT. V lost 6 bases to trimming and J lost 3 bases, with 15 bases between them. This chain's CDR3 is CASRGTLRGGANVLTF. CDR3 DNA sequence: TGTGCCAGCAGGGGGACACTGCGGGGTGGGGCCAACGTCCTGACTTTC.

This chain links TRBV9 with TRBJ2-7, with 9 bases aligning to TRBD2. The CDR3 loop spans 17 amino acids. After removal of 1 base from V and 5 bases from J, the junction contained 13 bases not matched to a gene. Germline CDR1 SGDLS, CDR2 YYNGEE. The CDR3 region has the DNA TGTGCCAGCAGCGTAACCCCCTGGGCGGGAGGGACCGACGAGCAGTACTTC. It translates to CASSVTPWAGGTDEQYF.

This clonotype is medium-sized by share. This chain connects TRBV20-1 to TRBJ1-6; D might be TRBD1 (5 bases). The germline V gene has CDR1 DFQATT and CDR2 SNEGSKA (reference sequence). V was trimmed by 0 bases and J by 0 bases, leaving 12 bases between them. There are 17 residues in the CDR3. CDR3 amino acids: CSARDLGPSSYNSPLHF. CDR3 bases: TGCAGTGCTAGAGATCTGGGACCTAGCTCCTATAATTCACCCCTCCACTTT.

This chain joins TRBV12-5 and TRBJ1-2; TRBD1 matches 7 bases. From germline, CDR1 is LGHNT and CDR2 FRNRAP. The CDR3 sequence is 14 residues long. Trimming removed 6 bases from V and 3 bases from J; junction bases left unmatched: 7. The CDR3, as DNA: TGTGCTAGTGGCTATACAGGGGCAGACTATGGCTACACCTTC. Translation gives CASGYTGADYGYTF.

The chain links TRBV7-9 to TRBJ1-2, with D tentatively TRBD1 (5 bases). Germline V lookup: CDR1 SEHNR, CDR2 FQNEAQ (reference sequence). Deletions cut 5 bases from V and 1 base from J, with 11 bases between. The CDR3 spans 14 residues. The CDR3 protein is CASSQGTYNYGYTF. In DNA, the CDR3 is TGTGCCAGCAGCCAAGGGACCTATAACTATGGCTACACCTTC.

This sequence joins TRBV24-1 and TRBJ1-5; D is perhaps TRBD1 (6 bases). The CDR3 is 18 residues long. Trimming left V 0 bases short and J 2 bases short, with 16 bases between. CDR1 is KGHDR and CDR2 is SFDVKD in the germline V gene. The CDR3 reads CATSDLRTANGGNQPQHF. The CDR3 DNA is TGTGCCACCAGTGATTTGAGGACAGCCAACGGTGGCAATCAGCCCCAGCATTTT.

The V and J genes are TRBV7-9 and TRBJ1-1; D unclear. Germline CDR1 and CDR2: SEHNR and FQNEAQ (reference sequence). Trimming cost V 5 bases and J 3 bases, with 4 bases left between them. This CDR3 contains 11 residues. DNA for the CDR3: TGTGCCAGCAGCCGGGACACTGAAGCTTTCTTT. Protein sequence: CASSRDTEAFF. Full variable domain (remainder filled in from reference TRBV7-9 and TRBJ1-1): DTGVSQNPRHKITKRGQNVTFRCDPISEHNRLYWYRQTLGQGPEFLTYFQNEAQLEKSRLLSDRFSAERPKGSFSTLEIQRTEQGDSAMYLCASSRDTEAFFGQGTRLTVV.

By sample share, this clonotype is medium-sized. The gene calls are TRBV29-1 and TRBJ2-7, with unresolved D. V was cut by 7 bases and J by 0 bases, with 13 bases left in between. The CDR3 is made up of 13 amino acids. Germline values: CDR1 SQVTM, CDR2 ANQGSEA. In nucleotides, the CDR3 is TGCAGCGGTATTAGGACCACCTCCTACGAGCAGTACTTC. Translated: CSGIRTTSYEQYF.

CDR3 in amino acids: CASSQGFNSPLHF. The CDR3 region has the DNA TGCGCCAGCAGCCAAGGGTTTAATTCACCCCTCCACTTT. The J gene is TRBJ1-6, the V gene TRBV4-3; D gene unclear. V lost 1 base and J lost 6, with 4 bases in between. Germline CDR1 LGHNA, CDR2 YSLEER. The CDR3 is made up of 13 amino acids.

V gene TRBV5-1 combines with J gene TRBJ2-6; 12 bases fit TRBD2. The CDR3 is 19 amino acids. In germline, CDR1 is SGHRS, CDR2 YFSETQ. V lost 4 bases to trimming and J lost 0 bases; unmatched junction nucleotides: 8. The CDR3 nucleotides read TGCGCCAGCAGCCTGGGACTAGCGGGTGTTAGCTCTGGGGCCAACGTCCTGACTTTC. It codes for CASSLGLAGVSSGANVLTF.

The V and J genes are TRBV11-2 and TRBJ2-1; 8 nucleotides agree with TRBD2. The CDR3 sequence is 16 residues long. J gave up 6 bases and V 5 bases, and 12 bases lay outside the gene matches. In germline, CDR1 is SGHAT, CDR2 FQNNGV. CDR3 sequence reads: CASSPSSGRISNEQFF. In DNA, the CDR3 is TGTGCCAGCAGCCCTAGCAGCGGGAGAATTAGCAATGAGCAGTTCTTC.